These 27 T cell receptor beta chains share one sample of origin, sequenced in a study of blood T cells in healthy people across ages. The use of a sample-barcoded 5' primer and a J-beta primer mix characterized a second PCR of roughly 6 to 11 cycles. MiXCR, applied by TCRdb to the 5' RACE reads, yields one record per CDR3 protein. This sample has about a million distinct CDR3 sequences, with roughly half found just once. The material sequenced was blood. All receptors derive from a woman aged 60-75 years in good health.

The chain is built from TRBV2 and TRBJ1-1, with 10 positions matching TRBD1. V lost 7 bases and J lost 1; bases outside the gene matches: 9. CDR3 length: 16 residues. The germline gives CDR1 SNHLY, CDR2 FYNNEI. The CDR3 nucleotides read TGTGCCAGCATGGGTCGACAGGGGGCTGAGAACACTGAAGCTTTCTTT. This gives the protein CASMGRQGAENTEAFF.

The genes are TRBV7-2 and TRBJ1-5, with D tentatively TRBD1 (5 bases). CDR3 length: 15 amino acids. The V end was cut by 5 bases, the J end by 3 bases, with 14 bases between. Per the germline V gene, CDR1 is SGHTA and CDR2 is FQGNSA. CDR3 region: CASSPQGRVNQPQHF. DNA of the CDR3: TGTGCCAGCAGCCCCCAGGGCAGGGTCAATCAGCCCCAGCATTTT.

This clonotype was seen only a few times. This sequence joins TRBV6-5 and TRBJ2-5, with no clear D. The J call is in doubt because the DNA end fits TRBJ2-7 better. The CDR3 consists of 12 residues. The germline V gene encodes CDR1 MNHEY and CDR2 SVGAGI. CDR3 in DNA: TGTGCCAGCAGTACAAGGTTGGGCGAGCAGTACTTC. Translating gives CASSTRLGEQYF.

The CDR3 loop reads CASSYGLADTYEQYF. CDR3 nucleotides: TGCGCCAGCAGCTACGGACTAGCGGATACCTACGAGCAGTACTTC. This chain joins TRBV5-1 and TRBJ2-7; 10 bases agree with TRBD2. Germline V gene sequence: CDR1 SGHRS, CDR2 YFSETQ. The ends lost 3 bases at V and 2 bases at J; junction bases unmatched: 5. The CDR3 runs to 15 residues.

J is TRBJ2-7 and V is TRBV2; TRBD1 might be the D (6 bases). The V and J ends lost 8 bases and 0 bases respectively, with 8 bases between them. This CDR3 spans 12 amino acids. The germline V gene has CDR1 SNHLY and CDR2 FYNNEI. The CDR3 loop is CASGTLSYEQYF. In DNA, the CDR3 is TGTGCCAGCGGGACACTCTCCTACGAGCAGTACTTC.

The chain has TRBV28 and TRBJ1-2; 7 bases agree with TRBD1. Germline lookup yields CDR1 MDHEN and CDR2 SYDVKM. This CDR3 spans 16 amino acids. V shed 3 bases, J shed 3 bases, and the junction held 10 bases outside the gene matches. The CDR3 DNA sequence: TGTGCCAGCAGTTTGTTGTCTATGGGACAGCACTATGGCTACACCTTC. Its translation is CASSLLSMGQHYGYTF.

This clonotype was seen only a few times. V usage is TRBV18 and J usage is TRBJ2-7, with D perhaps assigned TRBD1 or TRBD2 (5 bases each). The CDR3 runs 12 residues. With 1 base removed from V and 7 bases from J, the gap between germline ends came to 8 bases. Germline CDR1 reads KGHSH; CDR2 reads LQKENI. The CDR3 DNA reads as TGTGCCAGCTCACCACAGGGGACGGAGCAGTACTTC. Protein product: CASSPQGTEQYF.

This clonotype was recorded only once. The gene calls are TRBV27 and TRBJ2-7, with D possibly matching TRBD2 (5 bases). This CDR3 is 14 amino acids long. Germline V lookup: CDR1 MNHEY, CDR2 SMNVEV (reference sequence). Trimming took 4 bases from V and 3 from J, leaving 13 bases between them. CDR3 nucleotides: TGTGCCAGCAGTTCCCGGACTCCTGTCTACGAGCAGTACTTC. Protein: CASSSRTPVYEQYF.

This clonotype was found once. The CDR3 region has the DNA TGCAGTGCTAGGGGTCTGACTAGCGGGACCAAAAACATTCAGTACTTC. It yields the protein CSARGLTSGTKNIQYF. V gene TRBV20-1 combines with J gene TRBJ2-4; 11 bases fit TRBD2. Germline values: CDR1 DFQATT, CDR2 SNEGSKA (reference sequence). The CDR3 extends over 16 amino acids. Trimming removed 3 bases from V and 2 bases from J; junction bases left unmatched: 6.

This sequence joins TRBV7-2 and TRBJ2-1, with D hard to call. The CDR3 runs to 15 residues. Trimming stripped 2 bases from V and 1 base from J, with 9 bases between. Germline V gene data show CDR1 as SGHTA and CDR2 as FQGNSA. The CDR3 loop reads CASSLRVMSYNEQFF. CDR3 DNA: TGTGCCAGCAGCTTACGTGTGATGTCCTACAATGAGCAGTTCTTC. Full variable domain (missing parts from reference TRBV7-2 and TRBJ2-1): GAGVSQSPSNKVTEKGKDVELRCDPISGHTALYWYRQSLGQGLEFLIYFQGNSAPDKSGLPSDRFSAERTGGSVSTLTIQRTQQEDSAVYLCASSLRVMSYNEQFFGPGTRLTVL.

For this clonotype: A clone one base away is much larger, so this may be a read error. The chain employs TRBV3-1 and TRBJ2-7; D unclear. The V gene's germline CDR1 is LGHDT and CDR2 YNNKEL (reference sequence). There are 12 residues in the CDR3. With 3 bases removed from V and 2 bases from J, the gap between germline ends came to 5 bases. CDR3 residues: CASSHAPYEQYF. The CDR3 DNA follows: TGTGCCAGCAGCCATGCCCCCTACGAGCAGTACTTC.

The gene calls are TRBV30 and TRBJ1-6, with 7 bases identical to TRBD1. The V segment lost 3 bases and the J segment 8 bases; nucleotides outside the gene matches: 10. CDR1 GTSNPN and CDR2 SVGIG come from the germline V gene (reference sequence). The CDR3 extends over 15 amino acids. In nucleotides, the CDR3 is TGTGCCTGGAGCCCCACGACAGGGTTTTATTCACCCCTCCACTTT. This sequence encodes CAWSPTTGFYSPLHF.

The rearrangement links TRBV9 to TRBJ2-1; D perhaps matches TRBD2 (6 bases). V was shortened by 4 bases and J by 6 bases, with 14 bases between the two germline ends. The germline gives CDR1 SGDLS, CDR2 YYNGEE. This CDR3 spans 14 amino acids. The CDR3 protein is CASSRGTRPNEQFF. The CDR3 bases are TGTGCCAGCAGCCGCGGGACCAGACCCAATGAGCAGTTCTTC.

The rearrangement links TRBV4-2 to TRBJ1-2, with D possibly matching TRBD1 (5 bases). V was trimmed by 0 bases and J by 1 base, leaving 15 bases between them. CDR1 and CDR2 from the germline V gene are LGHNA and YNFKEQ. This CDR3 has 17 residues. The DNA for the CDR3 is TGTGCCAGCAGCCAAGATCGGGGGAGTCGAATTAACTATGGCTACACCTTC. Translated, it gives CASSQDRGSRINYGYTF.

The chain employs TRBV5-5 and TRBJ1-5; no clear D gene. The V gene's germline CDR1 is SGHKS and CDR2 YYEKEE (reference sequence). The CDR3 totals 13 residues. Trimming took 2 bases from V and 7 from J, leaving 10 bases between them. The chain's CDR3 is CASSFVGKQPQHF. CDR3 in DNA: TGTGCCAGCAGCTTCGTGGGGAAACAGCCCCAGCATTTT.

This clonotype came up a few times. The chain uses TRBV5-1 and TRBJ2-2; 12 nucleotides match TRBD1. The V segment lost 4 bases and the J segment 6 bases; nucleotides outside the gene matches: 10. CDR3 length equals 17 residues. Germline V gives CDR1 SGHRS, CDR2 YFSETQ. The CDR3 nucleotides are TGCGCCAGCAGCGCAACCGGGACAGGGGGCAATCCCGGGGAGCTGTTTTTT. Translation: CASSATGTGGNPGELFF.

This rearrangement joins TRBV20-1 to TRBJ2-1; D is possibly TRBD2 (6 bases). CDR1 DFQATT and CDR2 SNEGSKA come from the germline V gene (reference sequence). V lost 4 bases, J lost 7 bases, and 14 bases lay in between. There are 13 residues in the CDR3. The CDR3, as DNA: TGCAGTGCTACGGGACTCCTACGGAATGAGCAGTTCTTC. Protein sequence: CSATGLLRNEQFF.

V and J are TRBV14 and TRBJ2-5, with 10 positions matching TRBD2. CDR1 SGHDN and CDR2 FVKESK come from the germline V gene. J lost 4 bases, V lost 0 bases, and 8 bases had no gene match. CDR3 length: 17 residues. The CDR3 protein is CASSQEWGAGGRETQYF. CDR3 DNA sequence: TGTGCCAGCAGCCAAGAATGGGGAGCGGGAGGGCGAGAGACCCAGTACTTC.

A few counts support this clonotype. The chain combines TRBV15 with TRBJ2-7, with TRBD2 as a possible D gene (6 bases). The V end was cut by 2 bases, the J end by 7 bases, with 21 bases between. The V gene's germline CDR1 is LNHNV and CDR2 YYDKDF (reference sequence). There are 16 residues in the CDR3. The CDR3 loop reads CATSRPTWDLNNEQYF. The CDR3 nucleotides read TGTGCCACCAGCAGACCAACTTGGGACTTAAACAATGAGCAGTACTTC.

This sequence joins TRBV5-5 and TRBJ2-5; D is undetermined. Looked up from germline, CDR1 is SGHKS and CDR2 is YYEKEE (reference sequence). This CDR3 contains 14 residues. V dropped 0 bases and J dropped 5 bases, with 11 bases sitting between them. For the CDR3, the DNA is TGTGCCAGCAGCTTGGTCTGGGTTTTGGAGACCCAGTACTTC. It codes for CASSLVWVLETQYF. Full variable domain (outside the CDR3, taken from reference TRBV5-5 and TRBJ2-5): DAGVTQSPTHLIKTRGQQVTLRCSPISGHKSVSWYQQVLGQGPQFIFQYYEKEERGRGNFPDRFSARQFPNYSSELNVNALLLGDSALYLCASSLVWVLETQYFGPGTRLLVL.

The rearrangement uses TRBV10-2 and TRBJ2-1; D is possibly TRBD2 (6 bases). CDR3 size: 19 residues. Germline lookup yields CDR1 WSHSY and CDR2 SAAADI. V was shortened by 3 bases and J by 4 bases, with 25 bases between the two germline ends. CDR3 in amino acids: CASSDPGSTPPLKYNEQFF. CDR3 DNA: TGCGCCAGCAGTGACCCCGGGAGTACTCCCCCCCTTAAATACAATGAGCAGTTCTTC.

This clonotype was seen only a few times. This chain joins TRBV6-1 and TRBJ1-4, with D unresolved. V dropped 6 bases and J dropped 4 bases, with 24 bases sitting between them. The length of the CDR3 is 18 residues. The germline CDR1 and CDR2 sequences are MNHNS and SASEGT. CDR3 region: CASSQRPVFLIDNEKLFF. In DNA, the CDR3 is TGTGCCAGCAGCCAGAGGCCCGTTTTCTTGATTGATAATGAAAAACTGTTTTTT.

The chain recombines TRBV7-9 with TRBJ1-2; 8 positions match TRBD1. V trimming: 5 bases; J trimming: 5 bases; junction bases outside the gene matches: 7. CDR3 length: 14 residues. Germline V gives CDR1 SEHNR, CDR2 FQNEAQ (reference sequence). CDR3 protein: CASSPRTGHYGYTF. CDR3 nucleotide sequence: TGTGCCAGCAGCCCGAGGACAGGGCATTATGGCTACACCTTC. The complete variable domain, with remaining parts taken from reference TRBV7-9 and TRBJ1-2, reads DTGVSQNPRHKITKRGQNVTFRCDPISEHNRLYWYRQTLGQGPEFLTYFQNEAQLEKSRLLSDRFSAERPKGSFSTLEIQRTEQGDSAMYLCASSPRTGHYGYTFGSGTRLTVV.

CDR3 DNA sequence: TGTGCCACCAGCAGAGATCTAGGAGGGGCGGCCACTGAAGCTTTCTTT. Its translation is CATSRDLGGAATEAFF. The J gene is TRBJ1-1, the V gene TRBV15; TRBD1 might be the D (5 bases). CDR1 and CDR2 (germline): LNHNV, YYDKDF (reference sequence). This CDR3 has 16 amino acids. V lost 0 bases and J 4 bases, leaving 15 bases between the germline ends.

This clonotype has only a few counts. J is TRBJ2-7 and V is TRBV5-1, with D perhaps being TRBD1 or TRBD2 (5 bases each). CDR1 is SGHRS, CDR2 YFSETQ, per germline. V gave up 3 bases and J gave up 1 base, with 17 bases separating them. There are 16 residues in the CDR3. The CDR3 DNA sequence: TGCGCCAGCAGCTCCTCCCTGGGGGTCCAGTCCTACGAGCAGTACTTC. The encoded protein is CASSSSLGVQSYEQYF.

This clonotype was detected only a few times. CDR3: CASRLGRELSDGYTF. The CDR3 nucleotides read TGTGCCAGCAGACTAGGACGGGAGTTGAGTGATGGCTACACCTTC. This chain connects TRBV7-9 to TRBJ1-2; D remains unclear. Trimming shortened V by 6 bases and J by 6 bases, and 20 bases separated the two germline ends. The CDR3 contains 15 residues. The germline V gene encodes CDR1 SEHNR and CDR2 FQNEAQ (reference sequence).

The chain carries TRBV7-9 and TRBJ1-1, with TRBD1 as a possible D gene (5 bases). The CDR3 covers 13 residues. Germline V gene data show CDR1 as SEHNR and CDR2 as FQNEAQ (reference sequence). V lost 6 bases to trimming and J lost 1 base, with 9 bases between them. CDR3 DNA sequence: TGTGCCAGCAGAGAGGGGCGGAACACTGAAGCTTTCTTT. Its protein is CASREGRNTEAFF.